These T cell receptor beta chains were read from a single sample in a study of control samples from healthy donors and cancer patients. This table comes from immunoSEQ multiplex PCR, and its TCRdb copy is limited to in-frame clones, with some not included. The data contain roughly 200,000 clones, over 80% of them singletons. The sample comprised blood. The origin of the receptors is a young man in good health. The CDR3 runs from the conserved cysteine through the conserved F or W. Each record gives: J gene, V gene, D gene, clone size, CDR3 DNA, CDR3 protein. D genes are given only for firm matches. Part of the rows lack a size; the others show once, few, many or a class for expanded clones.

>TRBJ1-4|TRBV30|.|once
TGTGCCTGGGAACTTCAGGGAACGGAAAAACTGTTTTTT
CAWELQGTEKLFF
>TRBJ2-1|TRBV2|TRBD2|.
TGTGCCAGCAGTGAGGCTAGCGGGGGGTTTGAGCAGTTCTTC
CASSEASGGFEQFF
>TRBJ1-4|TRBV29-1|.|.
TGCAGCGTTAGGACAGCTAATGAAAAACTGTTTTTT
CSVRTANEKLFF
>TRBJ2-2|TRBV6-6|.|few
TGTGCCAGCAGTTACATGGCTAGTTCAGCCGGGGAGCTGTTTTTT
CASSYMASSAGELFF
>TRBJ2-7|TRBV2|.|.
TGTGCCACCGACCGCGACTACGAGCAGTACTTC
CATDRDYEQYF
>TRBJ2-2|TRBV9|.|.
TGTGCCAGCAGCGTAGTAGGAGGGACCGGGGAGCTGTTTTTT
CASSVVGGTGELFF
>TRBJ2-3|TRBV30|.|.
TGTGCCTGGAGTGTACCCTATCGCGGCACAGATACGCAGTATTTT
CAWSVPYRGTDTQYF
>TRBJ2-3|TRBV30|TRBD2|.
TGTGCCTGGAGTGTAAGCGGGACCACAGATACGCAGTATTTT
CAWSVSGTTDTQYF
>TRBJ1-2|TRBV14|.|.
TGTGCCAGCAGCCCCACGGGGGTCGGGTATGGCTACACCTTC
CASSPTGVGYGYTF
>TRBJ1-1|TRBV11-3|.|.
TGTGCCAGCAGCTTAGCAGGCCCGAACACTGAAGCTTTCTTT
CASSLAGPNTEAFF
>TRBJ2-5|TRBV6-1|.|.
TGTGCCAGCAGGGAAGTGGGGTTTGAGACCCAGTACTTC
CASREVGFETQYF
>TRBJ2-7|TRBV15|TRBD1|.
TGTGCCACCAGGCCGACAGGGGGGCCCTACGAGCAGTACTTC
CATRPTGGPYEQYF
>TRBJ1-6|TRBV19|.|.
TGTGCCAGTAGTCTGATGTCCTCCTATAATTCACCCCTCCACTTT
CASSLMSSYNSPLHF
>TRBJ1-1|TRBV2|TRBD1|.
TGTGCCAGCAGCTCGACAGGGGGCGTTGAAGCTTTCTTT
CASSSTGGVEAFF
>TRBJ2-7|TRBV10-3|.|.
TGTGCCACCCAAAAAAATACAGGGCTCGAGCAGTACTTC
CATQKNTGLEQYF
>TRBJ2-3|TRBV5-6|.|.
TGTGCCAGCAGCTTGCGGGCGGCAGATACGCAGTATTTT
CASSLRAADTQYF
>TRBJ2-3|TRBV11-2|TRBD2|.
TGTGCCAGCAGCTTTAGCGGGGGCGCAGATACGCAGTATTTT
CASSFSGGADTQYF
>TRBJ2-1|TRBV4-1|TRBD1|.
TGCGCCAGCAGCCAAGGGGGCGGGACAGGCTCCTTCTACAATGAGCAGTTCTTC
CASSQGGGTGSFYNEQFF
>TRBJ2-3|TRBV11-2|TRBD1|.
TGTGCCAGCAGCAGGGGACAGACAGATACGCAGTATTTT
CASSRGQTDTQYF
>TRBJ2-7|TRBV21-1|.|.
TGTGTACCAGGAAAAGCGTCTAAGTACGAGCAGTACTTC
CVPGKASKYEQYF
>TRBJ2-7|TRBV6-5|TRBD2|.
TGTGCCAGCAGTTACTCGGGGCTAGCGGGGCAAGAAACTTTC
CASSYSGLAGQETF
>TRBJ2-3|TRBV7-9|TRBD2|.
TGTGCCAGCAGCTTAGCCGGGGGGGCAAGCGCAGATACGCAGTATTTT
CASSLAGGASADTQYF
>TRBJ1-4|TRBV12-3/TRBV12-4|TRBD1|once
TGTGCCAGCAGAATACAGGGGGGTGAAAAACTGTTTTTT
CASRIQGGEKLFF
>TRBJ2-1|TRBV2|.|.
TGTGCCAGCAGTTCCGGGACCCGGAGGAGCAATGAGCAGTTCTTC
CASSSGTRRSNEQFF
>TRBJ2-1|TRBV5-1|.|.
TGCGCCAGCAGCCCCGACGGACAATCCTACAATGAGCAGTTCTTC
CASSPDGQSYNEQFF
>TRBJ2-1|TRBV29-1|.|.
TGCAGCGTTGATGCCGGGGTGTCCTACAATGAGCAGTTCTTC
CSVDAGVSYNEQFF
>TRBJ1-5|TRBV19|TRBD1|.
TGTGCCAGTAGATTTGACAGGGGCAATCAGCCCCAGCATTTT
CASRFDRGNQPQHF